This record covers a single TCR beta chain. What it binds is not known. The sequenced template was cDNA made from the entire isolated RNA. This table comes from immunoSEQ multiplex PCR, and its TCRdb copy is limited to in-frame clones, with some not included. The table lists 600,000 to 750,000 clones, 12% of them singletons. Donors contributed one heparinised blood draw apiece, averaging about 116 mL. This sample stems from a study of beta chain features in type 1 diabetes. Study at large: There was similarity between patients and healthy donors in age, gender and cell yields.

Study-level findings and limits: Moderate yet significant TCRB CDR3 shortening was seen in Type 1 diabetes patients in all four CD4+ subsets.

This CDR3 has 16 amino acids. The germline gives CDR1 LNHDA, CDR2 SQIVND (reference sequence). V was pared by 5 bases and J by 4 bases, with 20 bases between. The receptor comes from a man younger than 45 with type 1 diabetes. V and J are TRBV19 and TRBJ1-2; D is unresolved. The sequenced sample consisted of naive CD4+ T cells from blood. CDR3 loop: CASSAGSGRPPYGYTF. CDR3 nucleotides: TGTGCCAGTAGTGCAGGTTCCGGTCGACCTCCCTATGGCTACACCTTC. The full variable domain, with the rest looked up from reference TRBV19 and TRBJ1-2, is DGGITQSPKYLFRKEGQNVTLSCEQNLNHDAMYWYRQDPGQGLRLIYYSQIVNDFQKGDIAEGYSVSREKKESFPLTVTSAQKNPTAFYLCASSAGSGRPPYGYTFGSGTRLTVV.